A selection of T cell receptor beta chains follows, all from one sample in a study of naive and memory T cell subsets. In TCRdb, the UMI-ligation and nested PCR reads were re-called with MiXCR into one record per CDR3 protein. Found here are roughly 8,000 distinct CDR3 sequences, roughly 29% of them singletons; the top ten hold around three fifths. Source material: CD8+ TEMRA cells from blood. These TCRs come from a human donor in good health. The CDR3 runs from the conserved cysteine through the conserved F or W. The order of the fields is J gene, V gene, D gene, clone size, CDR3 DNA, CDR3 protein. The D gene is left open where the match is weak. Only some rows state a clone size, as once, few, many or a class for expanded clones.

>TRBJ1-5|TRBV7-2|TRBD1|.
TGTGCCAGCAGCTTAGAACAGGGGTATCAGCCCCAGCATTTT
CASSLEQGYQPQHF
>TRBJ1-1|TRBV2|.|once
TGTGCCAGCAGAGCGGGACATATCAACACTGAAGCTTTCTTT
CASRAGHINTEAFF
>TRBJ2-1|TRBV7-3|.|few
TGTGCCAGCAGCTTAAACGGCAATGAGCAGTTCTTC
CASSLNGNEQFF
>TRBJ2-1|TRBV9|TRBD2|few
TGTGCCAGCAGCCCGCGGGGGACCCCCTACAATGAGCAGTTCTTC
CASSPRGTPYNEQFF
>TRBJ1-3|TRBV20-1|.|.
TGCAGTGCTCCTGGGAAGGGGTCTGGAAACACCATATATTTT
CSAPGKGSGNTIYF
>TRBJ2-3|TRBV7-7|.|.
TGTGCCAGCAGCTTGAGGGACGGGCCATTCGATACGCAGTATTTT
CASSLRDGPFDTQYF
>TRBJ2-2|TRBV2|.|.
TGTGCCACCACGGTCACAGGACACACGAACACCGGGGAGCTGTTTTTT
CATTVTGHTNTGELFF
>TRBJ2-1|TRBV7-9|.|.
TGTGCCAGCAGGGGTAGCTACAAGGAGTTCTTC
CASRGSYKEFF
>TRBJ2-1|TRBV14|.|few
TGTGCCAGCAGCTCCCGGTGGGGGGAGGCCAATGAGCAGTTCTTC
CASSSRWGEANEQFF
>TRBJ1-1|TRBV7-9|TRBD1|few
TGTGCCAGCTGGGACAGGGTGACTGAAGCTTTCTTT
CASWDRVTEAFF
>TRBJ2-7|TRBV20-1|.|.
TGCAGTGCTAGCGTAGGTAATGGCTACGAGCAGTACTTC
CSASVGNGYEQYF
>TRBJ2-7|TRBV3-1|.|.
TGTGCCAGCAGCCAAGACGGCGCCAACGAGCAGTACTTC
CASSQDGANEQYF
>TRBJ2-3|TRBV10-3|TRBD2|once
TGTGCCATCAGTGAGTCGACTGCGGGGGTGACAGATACGCAGTATTTT
CAISESTAGVTDTQYF
>TRBJ2-3|TRBV7-2|TRBD2|many
TGTGCCAGCACCCCAGATAGCGGGGGCACAGATACGCAGTATTTT
CASTPDSGGTDTQYF
>TRBJ2-7|TRBV6-2/TRBV6-3|TRBD2|.
TGTGCCAGCAGTTACTCGAGTAGCGGGAGAACGTTC
CASSYSSSGRTF
>TRBJ2-2|TRBV2|.|few
TGTGCCAGCAGTGGTTTGGAAACGGGAGCTTACACCGGGGAGCTGTTTTTT
CASSGLETGAYTGELFF
>TRBJ2-5|TRBV12-3/TRBV12-4|TRBD2|few
TGTGCCAGCAGTGAGGGACTAGGAAAAGAGACCCAGTACTTC
CASSEGLGKETQYF
>TRBJ1-5|TRBV4-1|.|.
TGCGCCAGCAGCCCGGAAAGGGACTACCAGCCCCAGCATTTT
CASSPERDYQPQHF
>TRBJ2-3|TRBV28|.|few
TGTGCCAGCAGTTTAGTAGGTGTTGATACGCAGTATTTT
CASSLVGVDTQYF
>TRBJ1-6|TRBV18|.|.
TGTGCCAGCTCCCTCGGGGACAACTCCTATAATTCACCCCTCCACTTT
CASSLGDNSYNSPLHF
>TRBJ2-5|TRBV15|TRBD2|many
TGTGCCACCAGTACCCCTAGCGGGCTTCCTTGGGAGACCCAGTACTTC
CATSTPSGLPWETQYF
>TRBJ2-7|TRBV20-1|TRBD1|.
TGCAGTGCGTTGACAGGGGCGTACGAGCAGTACTTC
CSALTGAYEQYF
>TRBJ2-7|TRBV28|TRBD1|.
TGTGCCAGCAGTTTAGGCACTGGGGACAGTCTTTTCTACGAGCAGTACTTC
CASSLGTGDSLFYEQYF
>TRBJ2-3|TRBV3-1|TRBD2|few
TGTGCCAGCAGCCCCCAGCGGGGGGGGGGAGATACGCAGTATTTT
CASSPQRGGGDTQYF
>TRBJ1-4|TRBV27|.|.
TGTGCCAGCAGCTCTGACGGAATGGGTGGCGAAAAACTGTTTTTT
CASSSDGMGGEKLFF
>TRBJ1-3|TRBV4-3|TRBD1|hyperexpanded
TGCGCCAGCAGCCAAAGAGCAGGGGGCAGGTCTGGAAACACCATATATTTT
CASSQRAGGRSGNTIYF
>TRBJ2-3|TRBV4-3|TRBD2|.
TGCGCCAGCCAACTAGCGGGAGACACAGATACGCAGTATTTT
CASQLAGDTDTQYF
>TRBJ1-4|TRBV7-9|.|.
TGTGCCAGCAGCTCGGACACGGATGAGCCCAATTGTGAAAAACTGTTTTTT
CASSSDTDEPNCEKLFF
>TRBJ1-6|TRBV28|TRBD1|many
TGTGCCAGCAGAACAACAGGGGTTTCACCCCTCCACTTT
CASRTTGVSPLHF
>TRBJ1-1|TRBV12-3/TRBV12-4|.|many
TGTGCCAGCAGTTTATTATCGGGGACCACTGAAGCTTTCTTT
CASSLLSGTTEAFF
>TRBJ2-1|TRBV6-6|TRBD2|.
TGTGCCAGCAGTTACTCGACGCCTAGCGGGTCTCTCCATGAGCAGTTCTTC
CASSYSTPSGSLHEQFF
>TRBJ2-3|TRBV12-3/TRBV12-4|.|.
TGTGCCAGCAGTTTCGTACAAACAGATACGCAGTATTTT
CASSFVQTDTQYF
>TRBJ2-1|TRBV4-3|.|.
TGCGCCAGCAGCCTCGACCCAGGGACGCCGGCCTACAATGAGCAGTTCTTC
CASSLDPGTPAYNEQFF
>TRBJ1-1|TRBV27|.|many
TGTGCCACCGGAGTGGGCCCGAACACTGAAGCTTTCTTT
CATGVGPNTEAFF
>TRBJ2-5|TRBV28|TRBD1|many
TGTGCCAGCAGTTTAGGACAGGGGGTTGAGACCCAGTACTTC
CASSLGQGVETQYF
>TRBJ1-5|TRBV6-2/TRBV6-3|.|many
TGTGCCAGCAGTTATTCCCTAGGGGGGGCTGAGCAGCCCCAGCATTTT
CASSYSLGGAEQPQHF
>TRBJ2-3|TRBV10-3|TRBD2|.
TGTGCCAGCCAAGGGAGCGGGGGGTCTACAGATACGCAGTATTTT
CASQGSGGSTDTQYF
>TRBJ1-1|TRBV7-9|.|.
TGTGCCAGCAGCTTAAACGCTGAAGCTTTCTTT
CASSLNAEAFF
>TRBJ2-1|TRBV4-3|.|many
TGCGCCAGCAGCCAAGATCAGGTGTGGGACTCCACACATCACAATGAGCAGTTCTTC
CASSQDQVWDSTHHNEQFF
>TRBJ1-4|TRBV25-1|.|.
TGTGTCTCGAATAGGCGAGTCGAAAAACTGTTTTTT
CVSNRRVEKLFF